Listed below are T cell receptor beta chains from one sample, sequenced in a study of blood T cell repertoires in COVID-19. Clones were read by immunoSEQ multiplex PCR, and TCRdb kept only the in-frame ones, dropping some. The sample has 190,000 or so clones, approximately 90% seen once. The sample comprised peripheral blood. These receptors all stem from a woman in her twenties or thirties with acute or convalescent COVID-19. Both conserved end residues are part of each CDR3. Fields, in order: D gene, J gene, V gene, clone size, CDR3 length, CDR3 DNA, CDR3 protein. A D gene is named only where the DNA matches it firmly. Expanded clones are given a class, and other clones once, few, many or no size at all.

D gene: TRBD1; J gene: TRBJ1-1; V gene: TRBV6-5; clone size: once; CDR3 length: 15; CDR3 DNA: TGTGCCAGCAGTTACGGGGCAAAAGGACAGGGGCCAGCTTTCTTT; CDR3 protein: CASSYGAKGQGPAFF
D gene: .; J gene: TRBJ2-1; V gene: TRBV15; clone size: .; CDR3 length: 15; CDR3 DNA: TGTGCCACCAGCAGGCAGTCTAGCTCCTACAATGAGCAGTTCTTC; CDR3 protein: CATSRQSSSYNEQFF
D gene: TRBD1; J gene: TRBJ2-5; V gene: TRBV7-2; clone size: .; CDR3 length: 14; CDR3 DNA: TGTGCCAGCAGCTTTCGCCGGGACAGAGAGACCCAGTACTTC; CDR3 protein: CASSFRRDRETQYF
D gene: TRBD2; J gene: TRBJ2-2; V gene: TRBV6-5; clone size: .; CDR3 length: 11; CDR3 DNA: TGTGCCAAAAGACTAGCGCCGTTGCTGTTTTTT; CDR3 protein: CAKRLAPLLFF
D gene: .; J gene: TRBJ2-5; V gene: TRBV5-1; clone size: .; CDR3 length: 17; CDR3 DNA: TGCGCCAGCAGCTTGGGATATGGCGGGACCCCGAGGGAGACCCAGTACTTC; CDR3 protein: CASSLGYGGTPRETQYF
D gene: .; J gene: TRBJ2-1; V gene: TRBV29-1; clone size: once; CDR3 length: 11; CDR3 DNA: TGCAGCGCGAGACAGTCCAATGAGCAGTTCTTC; CDR3 protein: CSARQSNEQFF
D gene: .; J gene: TRBJ2-3; V gene: TRBV2; clone size: .; CDR3 length: 13; CDR3 DNA: TGTGCCAGCGGGACTGCCGGTCGGGATACGCAGTATTTT; CDR3 protein: CASGTAGRDTQYF
D gene: TRBD1; J gene: TRBJ1-3; V gene: TRBV28; clone size: .; CDR3 length: 14; CDR3 DNA: TGTGCCAGCAGTCTAGGGGGCCCTGGAAACACCATATATTTT; CDR3 protein: CASSLGGPGNTIYF
D gene: .; J gene: TRBJ2-5; V gene: TRBV5-1; clone size: .; CDR3 length: 13; CDR3 DNA: TGCGCCAGCAGCTTGTGGTCCGGAGAGACCCAGTACTTC; CDR3 protein: CASSLWSGETQYF
D gene: TRBD1; J gene: TRBJ2-7; V gene: TRBV3-1/TRBV3-2; clone size: .; CDR3 length: 14; CDR3 DNA: TGTGCCAGCAGCCATTGGGACAGGCTCAGCGAGCAGTACTTC; CDR3 protein: CASSHWDRLSEQYF
D gene: .; J gene: TRBJ2-5; V gene: TRBV15; clone size: .; CDR3 length: 16; CDR3 DNA: TGTGCCACCAGCAGAGTCGGGAAGTCACCAAAAGAGACCCAGTACTTC; CDR3 protein: CATSRVGKSPKETQYF
D gene: TRBD2; J gene: TRBJ2-1; V gene: TRBV2; clone size: .; CDR3 length: 15; CDR3 DNA: TGTGCCAGCAGTGCGCTAGCGGGAGGGATCAATGAGCAGTTCTTC; CDR3 protein: CASSALAGGINEQFF
D gene: .; J gene: TRBJ2-4; V gene: TRBV5-1; clone size: .; CDR3 length: 15; CDR3 DNA: TGCGCCATCAGGGGAGGGTGGCGGGCCAAAAACATTCAGTACTTC; CDR3 protein: CAIRGGWRAKNIQYF
D gene: .; J gene: TRBJ1-6; V gene: TRBV19; clone size: .; CDR3 length: 14; CDR3 DNA: TGTGCCAGTAAAACCGGGACTTCGAATTCACCCCTCCACTTT; CDR3 protein: CASKTGTSNSPLHF
D gene: .; J gene: TRBJ2-1; V gene: TRBV6-5; clone size: .; CDR3 length: 11; CDR3 DNA: TGTGCCAGCACCAATCAAGGGGTGCAGTTCTTC; CDR3 protein: CASTNQGVQFF
D gene: TRBD1; J gene: TRBJ2-1; V gene: TRBV10-3; clone size: many; CDR3 length: 14; CDR3 DNA: TGTGCCATCAGTGAGTCCGGGACAGGAAATGAGCAGTTCTTC; CDR3 protein: CAISESGTGNEQFF
D gene: .; J gene: TRBJ1-1; V gene: TRBV5-1; clone size: .; CDR3 length: 14; CDR3 DNA: TGCGCCAGCAGCAGGAGCAGGGGCGGCACTGAAGCTTTCTTT; CDR3 protein: CASSRSRGGTEAFF
D gene: TRBD1; J gene: TRBJ1-2; V gene: TRBV5-4; clone size: once; CDR3 length: 14; CDR3 DNA: TGTGCCAGCAGCCCCCCGGGACAGGGAGGTGGCTACACCTTC; CDR3 protein: CASSPPGQGGGYTF
D gene: TRBD1; J gene: TRBJ2-3; V gene: TRBV29-1; clone size: few; CDR3 length: 13; CDR3 DNA: TGCAGCGCCCTTAGGATGGGGACAGGATACCAGTATTTT; CDR3 protein: CSALRMGTGYQYF
D gene: .; J gene: TRBJ2-2; V gene: TRBV9; clone size: .; CDR3 length: 15; CDR3 DNA: TGTGCCAGCAGCGTAGAGGACTGGGACACCGGGGAGCTGTTTTTT; CDR3 protein: CASSVEDWDTGELFF
D gene: .; J gene: TRBJ1-2; V gene: TRBV6-5; clone size: .; CDR3 length: 14; CDR3 DNA: TGTGCCAGCAGTTACTCTCGGGGTAGCTATGGCTACACCTTC; CDR3 protein: CASSYSRGSYGYTF
D gene: TRBD1; J gene: TRBJ1-2; V gene: TRBV28; clone size: .; CDR3 length: 15; CDR3 DNA: TGTGCCAGCAGTTTTCACGGGACAGGGGTTGTGCGCTACACCTTC; CDR3 protein: CASSFHGTGVVRYTF
D gene: .; J gene: TRBJ2-7; V gene: TRBV28; clone size: .; CDR3 length: 12; CDR3 DNA: TGTGCCAGCACTACGGGGACCTACGAGCAGTACTTC; CDR3 protein: CASTTGTYEQYF
D gene: .; J gene: TRBJ2-2; V gene: TRBV5-6; clone size: .; CDR3 length: 13; CDR3 DNA: TGTGCCAGCAGCTTTGGACTAACCGGGGAGCTGTTTTTT; CDR3 protein: CASSFGLTGELFF
D gene: .; J gene: TRBJ1-1; V gene: TRBV10-3; clone size: once; CDR3 length: 15; CDR3 DNA: TGTGCCATCAGTGAGGCAGGGAATCTGCGCGCTGAAGCTTTCTTT; CDR3 protein: CAISEAGNLRAEAFF
D gene: .; J gene: TRBJ2-3; V gene: TRBV11-2; clone size: .; CDR3 length: 12; CDR3 DNA: TGTGCCAGCAGCTCATTCACAGATACGCAGTATTTT; CDR3 protein: CASSSFTDTQYF
D gene: .; J gene: TRBJ1-1; V gene: TRBV6-4; clone size: .; CDR3 length: 9; CDR3 DNA: TGTGCCAGCTGTCAGGAAGCTTTCTTT; CDR3 protein: CASCQEAFF
D gene: .; J gene: TRBJ2-1; V gene: TRBV28; clone size: .; CDR3 length: 12; CDR3 DNA: TGTGCCAGCAGTTTAGGGCGAATAGAGCAGTTCTTC; CDR3 protein: CASSLGRIEQFF